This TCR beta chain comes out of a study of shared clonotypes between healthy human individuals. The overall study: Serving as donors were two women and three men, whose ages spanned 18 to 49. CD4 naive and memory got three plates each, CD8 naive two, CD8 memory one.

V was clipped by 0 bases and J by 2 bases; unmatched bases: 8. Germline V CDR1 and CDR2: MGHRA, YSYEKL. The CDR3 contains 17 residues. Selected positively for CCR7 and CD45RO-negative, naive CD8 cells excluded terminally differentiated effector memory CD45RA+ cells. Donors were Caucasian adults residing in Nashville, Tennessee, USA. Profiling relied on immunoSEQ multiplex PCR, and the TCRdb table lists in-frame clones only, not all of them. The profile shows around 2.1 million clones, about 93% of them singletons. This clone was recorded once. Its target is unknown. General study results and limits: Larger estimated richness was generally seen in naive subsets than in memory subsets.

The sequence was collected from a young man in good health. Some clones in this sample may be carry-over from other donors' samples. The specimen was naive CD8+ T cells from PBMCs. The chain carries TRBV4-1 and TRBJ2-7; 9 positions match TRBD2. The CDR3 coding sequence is TGCGCCAGCAGCCAAGAGTTTATAGCGGGAGTGGCCTACGAGCAGTACTTC. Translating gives CASSQEFIAGVAYEQYF.